These 16 T cell receptor beta chains originate from one sample sequenced in a study of T cells in women clearing cervical HPV infection. Method: immunoSEQ multiplex PCR; TCRdb's copy keeps in-frame clones and lacks some. Its table lists about 41,000 clones. Material for sequencing was blood buffy coat. The receptors were gathered from a woman aged 18-70 years with a cervical HPV16 infection that either progressed to CIN3+ or cleared (not recorded which).

As regards this clone: The read comes to an end 3 residues before the CDR3 does, leaving the germline J gene to fill in the end. This chain links TRBV7-9 with TRBJ2-4, with D unclear. The CDR3 extends over 15 amino acids. CDR1 and CDR2 (germline): SEHNR, FQNEAQ (reference sequence). The V gene lost 6 bases and the J gene lost 0 bases, with 12 bases spanning the gap. This CDR3 reads CASSGEVLAKNIQYF. The CDR3 DNA, read in part, is TGTGCCAGCAGTGGTGAGGTCCTAGCCAAAAACATT.

As to this clone: The CDR3 is cut off 3 residues early in the read; its end comes from the germline J gene. This rearrangement joins TRBV4-1 to TRBJ2-7; a weak D match, TRBD1 (7 bases). Germline V lookup: CDR1 MGHRA, CDR2 YSYEKL. The ends were cut back, 4 bases at V and 5 bases at J, with 27 bases in the middle. CDR3 length: 18 residues. The CDR3 loop is CASSLRGNPRQGGDEQYF. The DNA read from the CDR3 is TGCGCCAGCAGCCTCCGCGGAAACCCACGACAGGGAGGCGACGAG.

As to this clone: The CDR3 is cut off 3 residues early in the read; its end comes from the germline J gene. The chain combines TRBV10-1 with TRBJ1-4; 9 positions match TRBD1. The CDR3 extends over 14 amino acids. The V and J ends lost 3 bases and 8 bases, in that order; junction bases with no gene match: 4. CDR1 and CDR2 from the germline V gene are WNHNN and SYGVQD (reference sequence). The sequenced CDR3 bases are TGCGCCAGCAGTGACGGGGACAGGGACGAAAAA. Translated: CASSDGDRDEK. The entire CDR3 protein reads CASSDGDRDEKLFF.

A word on this clone: The read falls 3 residues short of the CDR3 end, and the missing part is taken from the germline J gene. The chain combines TRBV11-2 with TRBJ2-3; 10 bases line up with TRBD2. There are 15 residues in the CDR3. The germline gives CDR1 SGHAT, CDR2 FQNNGV. Trimming removed 4 bases from V and 1 base from J; junction bases left unmatched: 2. The sequenced CDR3 bases are TGTGCCAGCAGCTCCGGACTAGCGGGCACAGATACG. Translated: CASSSGLAGTDT. The whole CDR3 sequence is CASSSGLAGTDTQYF.

Comment on this clone: The sequence runs out 3 residues before the end of the CDR3; the remainder is reconstructed from the germline J gene. This chain uses TRBV11-3 with TRBJ2-1, with 13 bases lining up with TRBD2. Germline V gene sequence: CDR1 SGHNT, CDR2 YENEEA. Trimming cost V 5 bases and J 9 bases; bases outside gene matches: 7. The CDR3 covers 15 residues. CDR3 residues: CASSPRGTSGTEQFF. The covered CDR3 bases are TGTGCCAGCAGCCCTAGAGGGACTAGCGGGACTGAG. Full variable domain (remainder filled in from reference TRBV11-3 and TRBJ2-1): EAGVVQSPRYKIIEKKQPVAFWCNPISGHNTLYWYLQNLGQGPELLIRYENEEAVDDSQLPKDRFSAERLKGVDSTLKIQPAELGDSAVYLCASSPRGTSGTEQFFGPGTRLTVL.

To note about this clone: The read gets to within 3 residues of the CDR3 end, and the germline J gene fills in the rest. The V call is TRBV7-9, the J call TRBJ1-5; maybe TRBD1 (5 bases). The CDR3 runs 15 residues. CDR1 and CDR2 (germline): SEHNR, FQNEAQ (reference sequence). The ends were cut back, 8 bases at V and 0 bases at J, with 14 bases in the middle. The sequenced CDR3 bases are TGTGCCAGCGGAGGGGAAGGATATAGCAATCAGCCC. This codes for CASGGEGYSNQP. The entire CDR3 sequence reads CASGGEGYSNQPQHF.

In regard to this clone: Read sequence stops 3 residues before the CDR3 end, and the germline J gene provides the missing end. The chain couples TRBV5-1 to TRBJ1-5, with 7 bases aligning to TRBD1. Germline assignment: CDR1 SGHRS and CDR2 YFSETQ. The CDR3 loop spans 13 amino acids. Trimming cost V 4 bases and J 5 bases; bases outside gene matches: 3. The covered CDR3 bases are TGCGCCAGCAGCCAAGACAGGGATCAGCCC. Its translation is CASSQDRDQP. In full, the CDR3 reads CASSQDRDQPQHF.

As to this clone: The read ends 3 residues shy of where the CDR3 ends; the end is completed using the germline J gene. The rearrangement uses TRBV7-3 and TRBJ2-1; 9 bases are a match to TRBD2. The CDR3 is 16 residues long. The germline V gene encodes CDR1 SGHTA and CDR2 FQGTGA. Trimming cost V 5 bases and J 4 bases; bases outside gene matches: 9. The sequenced part of the CDR3 DNA is TGTGCCAGCAGCCCCGGTCCGGGACTAGCATACAATGAG. Protein product: CASSPGPGLAYNE. The CDR3 in its entirety is CASSPGPGLAYNEQFF. The whole variable domain, filled in from reference TRBV7-3 and TRBJ2-1, reads GAGVSQTPSNKVTEKGKYVELRCDPISGHTALYWYRQSLGQGPEFLIYFQGTGAADDSGLPNDRFFAVRPEGSVSTLKIQRTERGDSAVYLCASSPGPGLAYNEQFFGPGTRLTVL.

CDR3 protein: CASSIPGVDQPQHF. The CDR3 DNA, read in part, is TGTGCCAGTAGTATCCCCGGGGTGGATCAGCCC. The V call is TRBV19, the J call TRBJ1-5; no reliable D call. The CDR3 is cut off 3 residues early in the read; its end comes from the germline J gene. This CDR3 spans 14 amino acids. Germline CDR1 is LNHDA and CDR2 is SQIVND (reference sequence). The ends were cut back, 3 bases at V and 5 bases at J, with 11 bases in the middle.

About this clone: The CDR3 extends 3 residues past the end of the read, so its final part is completed from the germline J gene. This sequence joins TRBV5-1 and TRBJ1-5, with 10 bases that match TRBD1. Per the germline V gene, CDR1 is SGHRS and CDR2 is YFSETQ. Trimming removed 3 bases from V and 2 bases from J; junction bases left unmatched: 2. This CDR3 is built from 15 residues. This CDR3 is CASSWTGGRNQPQHF. Incomplete CDR3 DNA: TGCGCCAGCAGCTGGACAGGGGGACGCAATCAGCCC.

To note about this clone: Sequencing ends 3 residues short of the CDR3 end; the germline J gene provides the rest. The genes are TRBV20-1 and TRBJ1-1; D unresolved. The germline CDR1 and CDR2 sequences are DFQATT and SNEGSKA (reference sequence). This CDR3 comprises 13 residues. V shed 5 bases and J shed 6 bases, with 16 bases lying between them. Incomplete CDR3 DNA: TGCAGTGCTCCTTCATATATCGGGGCTGAA. Encoded protein: CSAPSYIGAE. The full-length CDR3 reads as CSAPSYIGAEAFF.

The part of the CDR3 DNA that was read is TGTACCACTGAAGGTGTAACCTACGAG. Translating gives CTTEGVTYE. The complete CDR3 protein is CTTEGVTYEQYF. This chain links TRBV7-9 with TRBJ2-7; no clear D. With the read ending 3 residues before the CDR3 end, the germline J gene is used to fill in that end. Germline V gives CDR1 SEHNR, CDR2 FQNEAQ (reference sequence). The CDR3 spans 12 residues.

With respect to this clone: The read ends 3 residues before the CDR3 terminus; that terminus is restored from the germline J gene. This chain joins TRBV18 and TRBJ1-1, with 7 bases fitting TRBD1. The length of the CDR3 is 13 residues. V dropped 5 bases and J dropped 6; count of bases not matched to a gene: 6. The germline gives CDR1 KGHSH, CDR2 LQKENI. The CDR3 loop reads CASSSGQSSEAFF. The sequenced part of the CDR3 DNA is TGTGCCAGCTCATCGGGACAGAGCTCTGAA. The entire variable domain, with the rest obtained from reference TRBV18 and TRBJ1-1, is as follows: NAGVMQNPRHLVRRRGQEARLRCSPMKGHSHVYWYRQLPEEGLKFMVYLQKENIIDESGMPKERFSAEFPKEGPSILRIQQVVRGDSAAYFCASSSGQSSEAFFGQGTRLTVV.

As to this clone: The junction does not match germline at one end; this may be a read error. Sequencing ends 3 residues short of the CDR3 end; the germline J gene provides the rest. This sequence joins TRBV7-7 and TRBJ2-5; D might be TRBD1 or TRBD2, each matching 7 bases. The CDR3 contains 13 residues. Germline lookup yields CDR1 SSHAT and CDR2 FNYEAQ (reference sequence). The sequenced part of the CDR3 DNA is TGTGCTAGCAGCCACAGGGGAGGGGAGACC. It translates to CASSHRGGET. Given in full, the CDR3 is CASSHRGGETQYF.

Worth noting for this clone: The read ends 3 residues before the CDR3 terminus; that terminus is restored from the germline J gene. This same CDR3 is encoded by further DNA sequences in the sample. The genes are TRBV28 and TRBJ1-2; 7 nucleotides agree with TRBD1. The CDR3 is 13 amino acids. The trim removed 7 bases at V and 0 bases at J, leaving 2 bases unmatched. Germline CDR1 MDHEN, CDR2 SYDVKM. The sequenced CDR3 bases are TGTGCCAGCACAGGGGGAGCTAACTATGGC. It yields the protein CASTGGANYG. The CDR3 in full is CASTGGANYGYTF.

In regard to this clone: The missing CDR3 end, 3 residues past where the read stops, is filled in from the germline J gene. The J gene is TRBJ2-3, the V gene TRBV9, with TRBD1 as a possible D gene (5 bases). V lost 0 bases, J lost 1 base, and 12 bases lay in between. This CDR3 contains 16 residues. From germline, CDR1 is SGDLS and CDR2 YYNGEE. The CDR3 DNA, read in part, is TGTGCCAGCAGCGTAGCTCTTCAGGGTGGCACAGATACG. Translating gives CASSVALQGGTDT. The full CDR3 protein reads CASSVALQGGTDTQYF.